This entry is about one TCR beta chain. What it binds is unknown. The record originates from a study of T cells in Graves' hyperthyroidism and ophthalmopathy. Across the whole study: The authors collected peripheral blood at initial diagnosis, before any treatment.

Germline values: CDR1 PRHDT, CDR2 FYEKMQ (reference sequence). Deletions cut 5 bases from V and 7 bases from J, with 17 bases between. The CDR3 is made up of 15 amino acids. Template material for amplifying TCR beta CDR3 regions consisted of RNA transcripts. A first-round RT-PCR of the TCR CDR3 used the HTBI primer set. TCRdb reanalysed the multiplex PCR reads using MiXCR and keeps one entry per CDR3 protein. The sample lists around 700,000 distinct CDR3 sequences; approximately 18% were seen once. General study results and limits: In validation, the model predicted ophthalmopathy. These predictions came a median approximately six months before onset. Stable hyperthyroidism and ophthalmopathy were separated using 13 V-J signatures.

The sample taken for sequencing was blood. This chain links TRBV13 with TRBJ2-2; perhaps D is TRBD1 or TRBD2 (6 bases each). This receptor was obtained from a woman in her forties or fifties with Graves' hyperthyroidism that later progressed to Graves' ophthalmopathy. The CDR3: CASSPRGQGGGELFF. DNA of the CDR3: TGTGCCAGCAGCCCTCGGGGGCAGGGTGGCGGGGAGCTGTTTTTT.